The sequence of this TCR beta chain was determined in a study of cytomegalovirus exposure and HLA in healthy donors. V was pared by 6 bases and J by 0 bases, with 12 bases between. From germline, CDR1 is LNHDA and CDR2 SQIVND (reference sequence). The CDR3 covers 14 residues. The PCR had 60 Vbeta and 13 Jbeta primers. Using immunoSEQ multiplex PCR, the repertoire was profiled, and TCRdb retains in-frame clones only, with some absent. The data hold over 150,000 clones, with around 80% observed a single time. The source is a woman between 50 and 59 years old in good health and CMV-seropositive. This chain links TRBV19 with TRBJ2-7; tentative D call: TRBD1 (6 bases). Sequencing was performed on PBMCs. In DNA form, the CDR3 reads TGTGCCAGTAGATTGGAAGGGGGCTCCTACGAGCAGTACTTC. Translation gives CASRLEGGSYEQYF.